These 14 T cell receptor beta chains were sequenced from one sample in a study of blood T cell repertoires in COVID-19 (TCRdb year 2020). Libraries came from the immunoSEQ multiplex PCR assay. As stored in TCRdb, this immuneACCESS dataset retains in-frame rearrangements with V and J assigned. A fraction of the clones does not appear; measured against another copy, unresolved V genes explain less than half of the discrepancy, and the remainder lacks a known reason. In all, the sample holds 190,000 or so clones, and approximately 80% of those were seen once. Of the sample, 13% falls within the top ten clones. The specimen sequenced was peripheral blood. The receptors derive from a man between 45 and 60 years old who had recovered from COVID-19.

The chain links TRBV14 to TRBJ2-3; 10 nucleotides agree with TRBD2. The CDR3 is made up of 15 amino acids. The V gene's germline CDR1 is SGHDN and CDR2 FVKESK. The V and J ends lost 4 bases and 4 bases, in that order; junction bases with no gene match: 5. CDR3 DNA sequence: TGTGCCAGCAGCCCGGGACTAGCGACCCCAGATACGCAGTATTTT. Translating gives CASSPGLATPDTQYF.

The rearrangement joins TRBV2 to TRBJ1-2; D is perhaps TRBD1 (5 bases). CDR1 and CDR2 from the germline V gene are SNHLY and FYNNEI. The CDR3 totals 15 residues. V dropped 3 bases and J dropped 7 bases, with 18 bases sitting between them. The CDR3 spells CASSDGAGLRSGYTF. The CDR3 coding sequence is TGTGCCAGCAGTGATGGGGCAGGCCTGCGAAGTGGCTACACCTTC.

CDR3: CSVEGDRARVTDTQYF. The CDR3 coding sequence is TGCAGCGTTGAAGGAGACAGGGCTCGAGTCACAGATACGCAGTATTTT. This chain links TRBV29-1 with TRBJ2-3, with TRBD1 matching 7 bases. This CDR3 spans 16 amino acids. Losses at the gene ends were 1 base for V and 2 bases for J; bases not matched to a gene: 9. Germline-derived CDR1 and CDR2 are SQVTM and ANQGSEA.

The chain is built from TRBV27 and TRBJ2-3, with D perhaps matching TRBD1 (6 bases). V was pared by 0 bases and J by 5 bases, with 21 bases between. The germline V gene has CDR1 MNHEY and CDR2 SMNVEV (reference sequence). CDR3 length: 18 amino acids. The CDR3 DNA reads as TGTGCCAGCAGTTTATCTCTTCTACTAGGGGCAGGGGAAGATACGCAGTATTTT. It translates to CASSLSLLLGAGEDTQYF.

This rearrangement joins TRBV7-2 to TRBJ2-5; 9 nucleotides align to TRBD2. Germline V gives CDR1 SGHTA, CDR2 FQGNSA. Losses at the gene ends were 5 bases for V and 1 base for J; bases not matched to a gene: 8. This CDR3 region has 16 residues. Written as DNA, the CDR3 is TGTGCCAGCAGCCTAATAGCGGGAGTGGGCCAAGAGACCCAGTACTTC. Translating it yields CASSLIAGVGQETQYF. The variable domain in full, completed from reference TRBV7-2 and TRBJ2-5, reads GAGVSQSPSNKVTEKGKDVELRCDPISGHTALYWYRQSLGQGLEFLIYFQGNSAPDKSGLPSDRFSAERTGGSVSTLTIQRTQQEDSAVYLCASSLIAGVGQETQYFGPGTRLLVL.

The chain links TRBV2 to TRBJ2-7, with 9 bases identical to TRBD1. Germline V gene data show CDR1 as SNHLY and CDR2 as FYNNEI. J gave up 4 bases and V 6 bases, and 7 bases lay outside the gene matches. The CDR3 covers 14 residues. CDR3 residues: CASRTVQGAYEQYF. CDR3 nucleotides: TGTGCCAGCAGGACAGTACAGGGGGCATACGAGCAGTACTTC.

The chain combines TRBV6-2 or TRBV6-3 with TRBJ2-1; 8 bases are shared with TRBD2. CDR3 length equals 14 residues. Germline V CDR1 and CDR2: MNHEY, SVGEGT. With V trimmed by 4 bases and J by 6 bases, 5 bases remained unmatched. CDR3 sequence reads: CASSSSGTSNEQFF. The CDR3 nucleotides are TGTGCCAGCAGTTCCTCCGGGACTAGCAATGAGCAGTTCTTC.

This clone was picked up one time. The gene calls are TRBV4-1 and TRBJ1-5, with 11 bases lining up with TRBD1. The length of the CDR3 is 18 residues. V gave up 1 base and J gave up 4 bases; unmatched junction bases: 9. The germline V gene encodes CDR1 MGHRA and CDR2 YSYEKL. As DNA, the CDR3 is TGCGCCAGCAGCCAAGGTCCTCCCGGGACAGGGGGGAATCAGCCCCAGCATTTT. This gives the protein CASSQGPPGTGGNQPQHF.

The chain employs TRBV19 and TRBJ2-1, with a tentative D call TRBD2 (6 bases). The V gene's germline CDR1 is LNHDA and CDR2 SQIVND (reference sequence). This CDR3 has 14 residues. V lost 2 bases and J 6 bases, leaving 11 bases between the germline ends. CDR3 nucleotides: TGTGCCAGTAGTATACGGCGGGAAGGCAATGAGCAGTTCTTC. This encodes CASSIRREGNEQFF. Combining the CDR3 with reference TRBV19 and TRBJ2-1 gives the whole variable domain DGGITQSPKYLFRKEGQNVTLSCEQNLNHDAMYWYRQDPGQGLRLIYYSQIVNDFQKGDIAEGYSVSREKKESFPLTVTSAQKNPTAFYLCASSIRREGNEQFFGPGTRLTVL.

This clone was found once. The genes are TRBV6-5 and TRBJ1-5; 8 bases are shared with TRBD1. J was trimmed by 5 bases and V by 6 bases; bases with no gene match: 3. The germline CDR1 and CDR2 sequences are MNHEY and SVGAGI. The CDR3 is made up of 13 amino acids. The CDR3 DNA is TGTGCCAGCAGGAACAGGGGGGATCAGCCCCAGCATTTT. It translates to CASRNRGDQPQHF.

This clone showed up many times. V and J are TRBV11-2 and TRBJ2-5; 8 bases match TRBD2. Germline V gene sequence: CDR1 SGHAT, CDR2 FQNNGV. Trimming took 1 base from V and 5 from J; bases not matched to a gene: 12. CDR3 size: 17 residues. The CDR3 sequence: CASSLVGAGGRLETQYF. The DNA for the CDR3 is TGTGCCAGCAGCTTAGTGGGCGCGGGCGGGAGGCTTGAGACCCAGTACTTC.

This chain links TRBV18 with TRBJ2-7; 14 bases map to TRBD2. Germline CDR1 reads KGHSH; CDR2 reads LQKENI. With V trimmed by 3 bases and J by 6 bases, 4 bases remained unmatched. CDR3 length equals 15 residues. The CDR3 sequence is CASSPGTSGSGEQYF. DNA for the CDR3: TGTGCCAGCTCACCCGGGACTAGCGGGAGTGGCGAGCAGTACTTC.

This clone was detected only once. The chain combines TRBV4-1 with TRBJ1-1; 8 nucleotides line up with TRBD1. The CDR3 consists of 16 residues. CDR1 and CDR2 (germline): MGHRA, YSYEKL. The V gene end was trimmed by 0 bases and the J gene end by 0 bases; junction bases not matched to a gene: 3. Here the CDR3 reads CASSQDPRGLNTEAFF. Written as DNA, the CDR3 is TGCGCCAGCAGCCAAGATCCCAGGGGGCTGAACACTGAAGCTTTCTTT.

The chain is built from TRBV3-1 (or the pseudogene TRBV3-2) and TRBJ2-7, with 7 bases lining up with TRBD2. Germline-derived CDR1 and CDR2 are LGHDT and YNNKEL (reference sequence). With V trimmed by 2 bases and J by 5 bases, 6 bases remained unmatched. The CDR3 is 14 residues long. The CDR3 reads CASSQTERDNEQYF. CDR3 coding DNA: TGTGCCAGCAGCCAAACGGAGCGGGATAACGAGCAGTACTTC.